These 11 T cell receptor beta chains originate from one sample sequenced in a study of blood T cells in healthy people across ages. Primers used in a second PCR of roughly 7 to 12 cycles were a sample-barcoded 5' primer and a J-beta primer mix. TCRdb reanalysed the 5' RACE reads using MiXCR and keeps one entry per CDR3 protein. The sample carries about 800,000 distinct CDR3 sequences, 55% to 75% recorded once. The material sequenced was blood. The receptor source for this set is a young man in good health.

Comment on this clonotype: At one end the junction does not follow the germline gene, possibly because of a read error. In nucleotides, the CDR3 is TGCAGTGCTAGAGATCGCGGGGGACAAGTGAACACTGGAGCTTTCTTT. Translation: CSARDRGGQVNTGAFF. V usage is TRBV20-1 and J usage is TRBJ1-1, with D perhaps TRBD1 (6 bases). This CDR3 region has 16 residues. The germline V gene encodes CDR1 DFQATT and CDR2 SNEGSKA (reference sequence).

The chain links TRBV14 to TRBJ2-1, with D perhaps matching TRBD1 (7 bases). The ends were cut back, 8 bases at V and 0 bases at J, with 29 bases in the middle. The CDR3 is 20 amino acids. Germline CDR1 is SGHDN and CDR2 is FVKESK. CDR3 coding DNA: TGTGCCAGCTACCCCGGCAGGGGGGACAGAAGGTTCGGCTCCTACAATGAGCAGTTCTTC. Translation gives CASYPGRGDRRFGSYNEQFF.

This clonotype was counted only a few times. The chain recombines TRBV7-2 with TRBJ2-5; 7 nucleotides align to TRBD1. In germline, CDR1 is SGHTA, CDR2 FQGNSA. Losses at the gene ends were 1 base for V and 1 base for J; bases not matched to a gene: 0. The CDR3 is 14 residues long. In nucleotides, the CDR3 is TGTGCCAGCAGCTTAGAGGGGGCCCAAGAGACCCAGTACTTC. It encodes CASSLEGAQETQYF.

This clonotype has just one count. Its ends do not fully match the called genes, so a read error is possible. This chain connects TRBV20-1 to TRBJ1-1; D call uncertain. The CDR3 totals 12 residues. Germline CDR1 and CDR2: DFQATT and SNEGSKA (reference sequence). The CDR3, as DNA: TGCAGTACTAGAACAGCGAACACTGAAGCTTTCTTT. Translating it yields CSTRTANTEAFF.

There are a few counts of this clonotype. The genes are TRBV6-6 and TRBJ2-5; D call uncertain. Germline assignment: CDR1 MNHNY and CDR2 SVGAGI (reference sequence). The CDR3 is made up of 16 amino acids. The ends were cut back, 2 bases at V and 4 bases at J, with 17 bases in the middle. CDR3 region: CASSYTRPSRAETQYF. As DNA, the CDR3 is TGTGCCAGCAGTTACACGCGGCCGAGCCGGGCAGAGACCCAGTACTTC.

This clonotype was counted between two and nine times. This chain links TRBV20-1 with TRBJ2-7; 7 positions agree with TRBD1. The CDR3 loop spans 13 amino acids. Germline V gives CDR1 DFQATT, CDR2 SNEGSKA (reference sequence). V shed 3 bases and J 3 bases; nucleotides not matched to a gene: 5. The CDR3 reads CSASNDRVYEQYF. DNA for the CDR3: TGCAGTGCTAGCAACGACAGGGTCTACGAGCAGTACTTC.

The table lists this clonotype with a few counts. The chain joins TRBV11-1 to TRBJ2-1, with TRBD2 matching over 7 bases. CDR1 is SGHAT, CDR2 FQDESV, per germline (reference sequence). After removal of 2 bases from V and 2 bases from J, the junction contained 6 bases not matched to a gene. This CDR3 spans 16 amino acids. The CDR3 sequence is CASSLTGGRAYNEQFF. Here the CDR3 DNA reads TGTGCCAGCAGCTTAACCGGGGGGAGGGCCTACAATGAGCAGTTCTTC.

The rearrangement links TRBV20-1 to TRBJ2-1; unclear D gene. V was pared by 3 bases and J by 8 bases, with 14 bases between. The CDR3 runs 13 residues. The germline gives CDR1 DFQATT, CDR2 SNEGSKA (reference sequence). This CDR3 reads CSASEVPRDEQFF. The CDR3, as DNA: TGCAGTGCTAGTGAGGTCCCACGGGATGAGCAGTTCTTC.

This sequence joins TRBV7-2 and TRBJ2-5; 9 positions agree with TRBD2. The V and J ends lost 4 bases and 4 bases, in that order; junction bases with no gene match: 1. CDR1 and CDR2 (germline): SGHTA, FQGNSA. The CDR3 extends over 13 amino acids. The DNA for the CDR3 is TGTGCCAGCAGCTGGGGACTAGCAGAGACCCAGTACTTC. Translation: CASSWGLAETQYF. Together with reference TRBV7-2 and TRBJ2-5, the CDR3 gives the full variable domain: GAGVSQSPSNKVTEKGKDVELRCDPISGHTALYWYRQSLGQGLEFLIYFQGNSAPDKSGLPSDRFSAERTGGSVSTLTIQRTQQEDSAVYLCASSWGLAETQYFGPGTRLLVL.

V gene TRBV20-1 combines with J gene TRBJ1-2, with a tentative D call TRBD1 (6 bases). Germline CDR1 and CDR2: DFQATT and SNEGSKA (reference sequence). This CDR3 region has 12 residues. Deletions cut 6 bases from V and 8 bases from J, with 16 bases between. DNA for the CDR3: TGCAGTGCCGCAGGGGACCTAGGGGGCTACACCTTC. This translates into CSAAGDLGGYTF.

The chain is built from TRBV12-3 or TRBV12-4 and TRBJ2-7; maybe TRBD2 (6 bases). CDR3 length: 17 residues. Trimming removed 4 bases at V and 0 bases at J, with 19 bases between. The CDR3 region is CASSWVPGRELSYEQYF. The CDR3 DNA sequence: TGTGCCAGCAGTTGGGTACCGGGGCGGGAACTCTCCTACGAGCAGTACTTC.